This T cell receptor beta chain was recovered during a study of cytomegalovirus exposure and HLA in healthy donors. This CDR3 is 18 amino acids long. CDR1 is SQVTM and CDR2 is ANQGSEA in the germline V gene. The J segment lost 6 bases and the V segment lost 0 bases, leaving 10 bases of the junction unmatched. Study-wide findings and caveats: An analysis done earlier found most TCR beta V segments productive about 87% or about 30% of the time. TCR beta chains numbering more than 150 were designated cytomegalovirus-associated. Sequence variants that were highly shared formed a cluster that was likely a sequencing artifact. In a later analysis, HLA-associated TCR beta chains were more clonally expanded than equally common others.

In the PCR, 60 Vbeta and 13 Jbeta primers were used. Sequenced by immunoSEQ multiplex PCR; TCRdb stores in-frame clones only, minus some. In the table there are about 100,000 clones, roughly 82% of which are singletons. Concerning this clone: Antigen specificity is unknown.

J is TRBJ2-1 and V is TRBV29-1; the match to TRBD2 covers 14 bases. The material sequenced was PBMCs. This TCR was sampled from a woman aged 18-29 years in good health and CMV-seronegative. The CDR3 nucleotides are TGCAGCGTTGAAGATCACCAAATCGGACTAGCGGGAGGCAATGAGCAGTTCTTC. Translation gives CSVEDHQIGLAGGNEQFF.